This T cell receptor (beta chain) stems from a study of blood T cell repertoires in COVID-19. Study in general: T cells, B-cell-depleted T cells, or PBMCs supplied cDNA or gDNA.

The V gene end was trimmed by 2 bases and the J gene end by 8 bases; junction bases not matched to a gene: 1. CDR1 is SGHRS and CDR2 is YFSETQ in the germline V gene. The CDR3 has 14 amino acids. Repertoires were generated with immunoSEQ multiplex PCR, while TCRdb's copy carries only in-frame clones and drops some. The repertoire holds roughly 260,000 clones, with 82% as singletons. Comment on this clone: This sample also contains other DNA sequences that code for the same CDR3.

The TCR originated in a woman aged 80 or over with active or convalescent COVID-19. The rearrangement links TRBV5-1 to TRBJ1-4, with 12 bases lining up with TRBD1. Sequencing was done on a sample of peripheral blood. This chain's CDR3 is CASSLGTGGEKLFF. DNA for the CDR3: TGCGCCAGCAGCTTAGGGACAGGGGGCGAAAAACTGTTTTTT.